These T cell receptor beta chains were read from a single sample in a study of T cell responses to AZD1222 COVID-19 vaccine. Using immunoSEQ multiplex PCR, the repertoire was profiled, and TCRdb retains in-frame clones only, with some absent. Of 140,000 to 150,000 clones listed, about 90% are singletons. The sample here was peripheral blood, taken on day 0 of MenACWY control vaccination. The receptors were gathered from an adult in good health. CDR3s include the opening cysteine and the closing phenylalanine or tryptophan. The D gene is left open where the match is weak. Not every row has a clone size; where given, it reads once, few, many or a size class.

>TRBJ1-2|TRBV9|TRBD1|.
CASSGDSASYGYTF
TGTGCCAGCAGCGGGGACAGCGCCTCGTATGGCTACACCTTC
>TRBJ2-2|TRBV11-2|TRBD2|.
CASRGRATGELFF
TGTGCCAGCAGGGGGAGGGCCACCGGGGAGCTGTTTTTT
>TRBJ1-5|TRBV19|.|.
CASSRERSNQPQHF
TGTGCCAGTAGTAGAGAACGGAGCAATCAGCCCCAGCATTTT
>TRBJ1-1|TRBV9|.|once
CASRQVNTEAFF
TGTGCCAGCAGACAGGTGAACACTGAAGCTTTCTTT
>TRBJ2-3|TRBV2|.|.
CASSENPLSRTDTQYF
TGTGCCAGCAGTGAAAACCCTTTGTCCCGCACAGATACGCAGTATTTT
>TRBJ2-7|TRBV6-5|.|.
CASSREEGAYEQYF
TGTGCCAGCAGCCGAGAGGAAGGAGCCTACGAGCAGTACTTC
>TRBJ2-3|TRBV10-1|.|.
CASSEAGTSKDTQYF
TGCGCCAGCAGTGAAGCCGGGACCTCCAAGGATACGCAGTATTTT
>TRBJ1-2|TRBV19|.|.
CASSMVGATRDGYTF
TGTGCCAGTAGTATGGTGGGGGCGACACGGGATGGCTACACCTTC
>TRBJ1-1|TRBV3-1/TRBV3-2|.|.
CASSPGTPQNTEAFF
TGTGCCAGCAGCCCGGGGACACCACAGAACACTGAAGCTTTCTTT
>TRBJ1-2|TRBV7-9|.|.
CASSLSGRSGYTF
TGTGCCAGCAGCTTATCAGGGAGGAGCGGCTACACCTTC